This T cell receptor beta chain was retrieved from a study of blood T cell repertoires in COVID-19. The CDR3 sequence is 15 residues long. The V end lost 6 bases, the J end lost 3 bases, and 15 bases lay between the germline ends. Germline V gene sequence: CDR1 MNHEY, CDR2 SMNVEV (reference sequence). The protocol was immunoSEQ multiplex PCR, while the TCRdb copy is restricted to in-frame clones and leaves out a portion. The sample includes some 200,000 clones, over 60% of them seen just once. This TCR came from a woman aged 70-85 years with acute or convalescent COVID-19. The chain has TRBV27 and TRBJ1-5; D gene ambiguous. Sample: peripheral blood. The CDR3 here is CASSLGGRANQPQHF. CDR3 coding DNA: TGTGCCAGCAGCCTGGGAGGGAGGGCCAATCAGCCCCAGCATTTT.